A single sample gave rise to the 26 T cell receptor beta chains below, sequenced in a study of blood T cell repertoires in COVID-19. The table came from immunoSEQ multiplex PCR; TCRdb's copy has only in-frame clones and leaves some out. Among 60,000 to 75,000 clones listed, 75% to 95% were seen once. Sequencing was done on a sample of peripheral blood. These receptors were taken from a man aged 35-49 years with COVID-19, enrolled during active disease.

The chain recombines TRBV11-1 with TRBJ1-1; 9 nucleotides line up with TRBD1. This CDR3 region has 15 residues. V trimming: 5 bases; J trimming: 4 bases; junction bases outside the gene matches: 8. Germline V gene data show CDR1 as SGHAT and CDR2 as FQDESV (reference sequence). CDR3 amino acids: CASSLTWTGATEAFF. CDR3 coding DNA: TGTGCCAGCAGCCTAACCTGGACAGGGGCCACTGAAGCTTTCTTT.

The chain is built from TRBV5-1 and TRBJ1-6; tentatively, D is TRBD1 (6 bases). Per the germline V gene, CDR1 is SGHRS and CDR2 is YFSETQ. V lost 0 bases to trimming and J lost 9 bases, with 13 bases between them. This CDR3 contains 15 residues. The CDR3 protein is CASSLATGMGSPLHF. CDR3 DNA sequence: TGCGCCAGCAGCTTGGCCACAGGGATGGGTTCACCCCTCCACTTT.

The gene calls are TRBV28 and TRBJ1-1, with D possibly matching TRBD1 (5 bases). CDR3 size: 13 residues. Trimming took off 7 bases at V and 1 base at J, with 10 bases between the two ends. In germline, CDR1 is MDHEN, CDR2 SYDVKM. The CDR3 spells CASTVGENTEAFF. CDR3 DNA: TGTGCCAGCACCGTAGGGGAGAACACTGAAGCTTTCTTT.

This chain uses TRBV18 with TRBJ2-2; a possible D gene is TRBD1 (6 bases). Germline loops: CDR1 KGHSH, CDR2 LQKENI. Deletions cut 0 bases from V and 1 base from J, with 9 bases between. The CDR3 contains 16 residues. CDR3 nucleotide sequence: TGTGCCAGCTCACCACCTAACAGGGTGAACACCGGGGAGCTGTTTTTT. This sequence encodes CASSPPNRVNTGELFF.

The CDR3 DNA reads as TGTGCCAGTAGTATTTCTAGCGGGGCCGCAGATACGCAGTATTTT. This gives the protein CASSISSGAADTQYF. This chain connects TRBV19 to TRBJ2-3, with 9 positions matching TRBD2. CDR3 size: 15 residues. Unmatched junction bases numbered 5, after V lost 3 bases and J lost 4 bases. The germline CDR1 and CDR2 sequences are LNHDA and SQIVND (reference sequence).

The CDR3 sequence: CASSLAPLPSGHTDTQYF. DNA for the CDR3: TGCGCCAGCAGCTTAGCTCCTCTGCCTAGCGGCCACACAGATACGCAGTATTTT. This chain connects TRBV5-1 to TRBJ2-3; 7 bases map to TRBD2. The CDR3 is 18 residues long. J gave up 2 bases and V 2 bases, and 14 bases lay outside the gene matches. The V gene's germline CDR1 is SGHRS and CDR2 YFSETQ.

The J gene is TRBJ2-1, the V gene TRBV25-1, with 9 bases aligning to TRBD2. Losses at the gene ends were 2 bases for V and 8 bases for J; bases not matched to a gene: 7. Looked up from germline, CDR1 is MGHDK and CDR2 is SYGVNS. This CDR3 has 15 residues. CDR3 protein: CASSESSGGLYEQFF. The CDR3 nucleotides are TGTGCCAGCAGTGAAAGTAGCGGGGGTCTATATGAGCAGTTCTTC.

The chain couples TRBV9 to TRBJ2-1, with TRBD2 matching over 8 bases. The CDR3 runs 16 residues. The V gene's germline CDR1 is SGDLS and CDR2 YYNGEE. The V segment lost 0 bases and the J segment 9 bases; nucleotides outside the gene matches: 11. CDR3 region: CASSVGVSGATSEQFF. DNA of the CDR3: TGTGCCAGCAGCGTAGGGGTTAGCGGGGCGACTAGTGAGCAGTTCTTC.

The chain has TRBV21-1 and TRBJ2-1; the tabulated D call, TRBD2, remains unverified against the DNA. TRBV21-1 is designated a pseudogene. CDR3 size: 17 residues. The CDR3 region has the DNA TGTGCCAGCAGCGTCCGGGAGAAAGCGGGGGGAAAGGATGAGCAGTTCTTC. It translates to CASSVREKAGGKDEQFF.

CDR3 in amino acids: CASRAGTANTGELFF. Written as DNA, the CDR3 is TGTGCCAGCCGCGCCGGGACAGCGAACACCGGGGAGCTGTTTTTT. The chain uses TRBV6-4 and TRBJ2-2; 7 bases are shared with TRBD1. The CDR3 sequence is 15 residues long. Germline V gene lookup returns CDR1 MRHNA and CDR2 SNTAGT. Trimming took 8 bases from V and 0 from J; bases not matched to a gene: 6.

This chain uses TRBV6-5 with TRBJ2-7; 11 positions match TRBD1. V lost 6 bases, J lost 3 bases, and 10 bases stayed unmatched. CDR3 size: 16 residues. Looked up from germline, CDR1 is MNHEY and CDR2 is SVGAGI. This chain's CDR3 is CASSYQGGTGGYEQYF. CDR3 sequence (DNA): TGTGCCAGCAGCTACCAGGGGGGGACAGGGGGCTACGAGCAGTACTTC.

The J gene is TRBJ1-6, the V gene TRBV5-6; 8 nucleotides line up with TRBD1. The CDR3 extends over 17 amino acids. The V and J ends lost 0 bases and 10 bases, in that order; junction bases with no gene match: 12. Germline-derived CDR1 and CDR2 are SGHDT and YYEEEE. CDR3 sequence reads: CASSLGDRDRYRSPLHF. In nucleotides, the CDR3 is TGTGCCAGCAGCTTGGGGGACCGGGACAGGTACCGGTCACCCCTCCACTTT.

The CDR3 bases are TGTGCCACCAGTGCTGACAACACAGATACGCAGTATTTT. Translating it yields CATSADNTDTQYF. The V gene is TRBV24-1, the J gene TRBJ2-3, with no clear D. The CDR3 has 13 amino acids. CDR1 and CDR2 from the germline V gene are KGHDR and SFDVKD. Trimming left V 5 bases short and J 2 bases short, with 7 bases between.

The rearrangement joins TRBV7-3 to TRBJ1-1, with 7 bases aligning to TRBD1. V lost 5 bases to trimming and J lost 7 bases; unmatched junction nucleotides: 10. Germline V gene sequence: CDR1 SGHTA, CDR2 FQGTGA. The CDR3 has 14 amino acids. In nucleotides, the CDR3 is TGTGCCAGCAGCACGCAACAGGGGTCGGGTGAAGCTTTCTTT. This sequence encodes CASSTQQGSGEAFF.

The chain has TRBV5-4 and TRBJ1-1; D possibly corresponds to TRBD1 (5 bases). The germline V and J ends were trimmed by 4 bases and 0 bases, with 10 bases remaining between them. Per germline, CDR1 SGHNT and CDR2 YYREEE (reference sequence). The CDR3 length is 14 residues. The CDR3 DNA sequence: TGTGCCAGCAGCCTGGACAAAATGAACACTGAAGCTTTCTTT. It codes for CASSLDKMNTEAFF. Supplemented by reference TRBV5-4 and TRBJ1-1, the full variable domain reads ETGVTQSPTHLIKTRGQQVTLRCSSQSGHNTVSWYQQALGQGPQFIFQYYREEENGRGNFPPRFSGLQFPNYSSELNVNALELDDSALYLCASSLDKMNTEAFFGQGTRLTVV.

This chain connects TRBV18 to TRBJ1-2; 8 nucleotides agree with TRBD1. J gave up 6 bases and V 2 bases, and 8 bases lay outside the gene matches. The CDR3 is 15 amino acids. Germline V gene lookup returns CDR1 KGHSH and CDR2 LQKENI. CDR3 DNA sequence: TGTGCCAGCTCACCAGGCGGACAGGGATCCCATGGCTACACCTTC. This translates into CASSPGGQGSHGYTF.

This chain joins TRBV29-1 and TRBJ1-2; TRBD1 might be the D (6 bases). Trimming cost V 4 bases and J 6 bases, with 12 bases left between them. Germline V lookup: CDR1 SQVTM, CDR2 ANQGSEA. The CDR3 is 12 amino acids. The CDR3 here is CSVGGHQDGYTF. CDR3 coding DNA: TGCAGCGTTGGGGGACACCAAGATGGCTACACCTTC.

This sequence joins TRBV6-5 and TRBJ2-7, with TRBD1 as a possible D gene (6 bases). CDR3 size: 15 residues. Germline assignment: CDR1 MNHEY and CDR2 SVGAGI. The V end lost 7 bases, the J end lost 0 bases, and 16 bases lay between the germline ends. The CDR3 reads CASKRADRHSYEQYF. The DNA of the CDR3 is TGTGCCAGCAAAAGGGCGGACAGACACTCCTACGAGCAGTACTTC.

This clone was detected only once. This rearrangement joins TRBV5-1 to TRBJ1-1; a weak D match, TRBD1 (5 bases). V was shortened by 4 bases and J by 4 bases, with 20 bases between the two germline ends. Germline values: CDR1 SGHRS, CDR2 YFSETQ. The CDR3 has 16 amino acids. CDR3 DNA sequence: TGCGCCAGCAGCCTGACACGTGGGACTTATTTCACTGAAGCTTTCTTT. Translating it yields CASSLTRGTYFTEAFF.

This chain joins TRBV2 and TRBJ2-1, with 9 bases identical to TRBD1. Germline trimming cut 5 bases from V and 6 bases from J; bases unmatched to any gene: 2. CDR1 SNHLY and CDR2 FYNNEI come from the germline V gene. The CDR3 runs 13 residues. CDR3 sequence reads: CASSSDRGNEQFF. CDR3 sequence (DNA): TGTGCCAGCAGTTCGGACAGGGGCAATGAGCAGTTCTTC.

J is TRBJ1-3 and V is TRBV6-5, with 8 nucleotides matching TRBD1. CDR3 length: 14 residues. Germline V CDR1 and CDR2: MNHEY, SVGAGI. The V and J ends lost 5 bases and 2 bases, in that order; junction bases with no gene match: 2. CDR3 DNA: TGTGCCAGCAGTACAGGGGGAGCTGGAAACACCATATATTTT. This gives the protein CASSTGGAGNTIYF.

The gene calls are TRBV19 and TRBJ1-3; D perhaps matches TRBD1 (5 bases). V was pared by 3 bases and J by 4 bases, with 10 bases between. Per the germline V gene, CDR1 is LNHDA and CDR2 is SQIVND (reference sequence). This CDR3 has 14 amino acids. DNA for the CDR3: TGTGCCAGTAGTATCGAAGGGGCAGGAAACACCATATATTTT. Translated, it gives CASSIEGAGNTIYF. The full variable domain, completed using reference TRBV19 and TRBJ1-3, is DGGITQSPKYLFRKEGQNVTLSCEQNLNHDAMYWYRQDPGQGLRLIYYSQIVNDFQKGDIAEGYSVSREKKESFPLTVTSAQKNPTAFYLCASSIEGAGNTIYFGEGSWLTVV.

The gene calls are TRBV19 and TRBJ1-1; D is perhaps TRBD1 (6 bases). The CDR3 consists of 14 residues. The germline V and J ends were trimmed by 7 bases and 3 bases, with 15 bases remaining between them. Germline CDR1 and CDR2: LNHDA and SQIVND (reference sequence). Here the CDR3 reads CASIRGQLYTEAFF. As DNA, the CDR3 is TGTGCCAGTATCAGGGGACAACTGTACACTGAAGCTTTCTTT. The full variable domain, with the rest looked up from reference TRBV19 and TRBJ1-1, is DGGITQSPKYLFRKEGQNVTLSCEQNLNHDAMYWYRQDPGQGLRLIYYSQIVNDFQKGDIAEGYSVSREKKESFPLTVTSAQKNPTAFYLCASIRGQLYTEAFFGQGTRLTVV.

This chain uses TRBV11-2 with TRBJ2-3; D is ambiguous. Germline V gene data show CDR1 as SGHAT and CDR2 as FQNNGV. The CDR3 totals 14 residues. Trimming took off 11 bases at V and 2 bases at J, with 17 bases between the two ends. Here the CDR3 reads CACQDWRDTDTQYF. In DNA, the CDR3 is TGTGCCTGCCAAGACTGGAGAGACACAGATACGCAGTATTTT.

The CDR3 nucleotides read TGTGCCAGCAGCGTAGGCGGGAGCTCCTACAATGAGCAGTTCTTC. As protein: CASSVGGSSYNEQFF. This chain joins TRBV11-2 and TRBJ2-1; 7 nucleotides match TRBD2. J gave up 0 bases and V 5 bases, and 4 bases lay outside the gene matches. The CDR3 totals 15 residues. The V gene's germline CDR1 is SGHAT and CDR2 FQNNGV.

The gene calls are TRBV6-2 or TRBV6-3 and TRBJ1-4; TRBD1 is a possible D gene (6 bases). The V gene's germline CDR1 is MNHEY and CDR2 SVGEGT. V was pared by 6 bases and J by 7 bases, with 15 bases between. The CDR3 contains 14 residues. Here the CDR3 DNA reads TGTGCCAGCAGCCGGGGGGGGCAGCTTGAAAAACTGTTTTTT. Protein: CASSRGGQLEKLFF.